Many counts were recorded for the clone carrying this T cell receptor (beta chain). Its antigen is undetermined. This specimen belongs to a study of blood T cells in healthy people across ages. Study-level results: TCR beta diversity was tightly associated with the proportion of naive T cells. Long-lived donors carried more naive CD4+ cells and greater diversity than aged donors.

Using a J-beta primer mix together with a sample-barcoded 5' primer, a second PCR was run for about 6 to 11 cycles. TCRdb passed the 5' RACE reads through MiXCR, listing each CDR3 protein once. The sample lists 800,000 to 1,000,000 distinct CDR3 sequences, roughly 43% seen once, with around 15% in the top ten. Germline CDR1 is MGHRA and CDR2 is YSYEKL. The CDR3 length is 15 residues. Deletions cut 2 bases from V and 4 bases from J, with 14 bases between. Per-sample PBMC isolation yielded at least 6.5 million cells. The sequencing input was blood. This TCR was recovered from a man aged 25-40 years in good health. The chain carries TRBV4-1 and TRBJ1-2, with D possibly matching TRBD1 (5 bases). DNA for the CDR3: TGCGCCAGCAGCCAAATGGGGGATTTGCTCTATGGCTACACCTTC. It encodes CASSQMGDLLYGYTF.